This T cell receptor beta chain comes out of a study of vaccination and CD4 T cells after COVID-19. TCRdb passed the PCR reads through MiXCR, listing each CDR3 protein once. This table has 35,000 to 45,000 distinct CDR3 sequences, 36% appearing once. Documented time point: late sampling 161 to 241 days after vaccination in a few convalescent patients. Germline values: CDR1 DFQATT, CDR2 SNEGSKA (reference sequence). There are 17 residues in the CDR3. The germline V and J ends were trimmed by 0 bases and 0 bases, with 15 bases remaining between them. This clonotype was observed a few times. The specimen was CD4+ T cells from blood, collected about 7 months after SARS-CoV-2 vaccination. The receptor comes from a human donor who had recovered from COVID-19. V gene TRBV20-1 combines with J gene TRBJ1-5; D gene ambiguous. CDR3 in amino acids: CSARDYFAGSSNQPQHF. CDR3 bases: TGCAGTGCTAGAGATTATTTCGCGGGGAGTAGCAATCAGCCCCAGCATTTT.